Presented here are 14 T cell receptor beta chains from one specimen sequenced in a study of post-analysis software for immune sequencing data. General observations from the study: When patients were compared with controls, four or five TRBV segments were more frequent, TRBV5-6, TRBV5-1 and TRBV20-1 among them.

These receptors' targets are unknown. Each TCR beta cDNA library carried unique molecular identifiers. TCRdb called the PCR reads again in MiXCR, with one record for every CDR3 protein. The sample lists about 820,000 distinct CDR3 sequences, approximately 50% seen once, with approximately 4.5% in the top ten. The sample taken for sequencing was blood. These receptors were collected from a girl between 10 and 17 years old with multiple sclerosis.

This clonotype was seen a handful of times. This chain joins TRBV28 and TRBJ2-6, with 8 nucleotides matching TRBD2. Germline V gene sequence: CDR1 MDHEN, CDR2 SYDVKM. This CDR3 has 17 amino acids. J was trimmed by 1 base and V by 6 bases; bases with no gene match: 8. CDR3 nucleotide sequence: TGTGCCAGCAGCCGTCCCGGGACTAGTTCTGGGGCCAACGTCCTGACTTTC. As protein: CASSRPGTSSGANVLTF.

This chain uses TRBV15 with TRBJ2-5; 9 bases are shared with TRBD1. Germline V lookup: CDR1 LNHNV, CDR2 YYDKDF (reference sequence). The CDR3 is made up of 17 amino acids. V lost 3 bases and J lost 2; bases outside the gene matches: 10. CDR3 in DNA: TGTGCCACCAGCAGGGACCCGGGACAGGGAAGGCAAGAGACCCAGTACTTC. Its translation: CATSRDPGQGRQETQYF.

CDR3 sequence reads: CASSDGSALPAFF. In nucleotides, the CDR3 is TGTGCCAGCAGCGATGGGTCGGCGCTCCCCGCTTTCTTT. The rearrangement links TRBV11-1 to TRBJ1-1; D remains ambiguous. There are 13 residues in the CDR3. Germline values: CDR1 SGHAT, CDR2 FQDESV (reference sequence). The V and J ends lost 5 bases and 11 bases respectively, with 18 bases between them.

This clonotype was counted between two and nine times. V and J are TRBV12-3 or TRBV12-4 and TRBJ1-2, with D maybe TRBD1 (5 bases). V was pared by 5 bases and J by 5 bases, with 12 bases between. This CDR3 has 13 amino acids. The CDR3 nucleotides read TGTGCCAGCAGTCCCGGGCCAGGGTATGGCTACACCTTC. Translation gives CASSPGPGYGYTF.

The rearrangement links TRBV20-1 to TRBJ2-5; the D is unclear. V was trimmed by 3 bases and J by 5 bases, leaving 13 bases between them. The germline CDR1 and CDR2 sequences are DFQATT and SNEGSKA (reference sequence). The CDR3 sequence is 13 residues long. The CDR3 here is CSASKTPRETQYF. In DNA form, the CDR3 reads TGCAGTGCTAGTAAAACTCCGAGGGAGACCCAGTACTTC.

This clonotype has more than one count but fewer than ten. The rearrangement joins TRBV28 to TRBJ2-6; weak D call: TRBD2 (6 bases). The V end was cut by 5 bases, the J end by 0 bases, with 11 bases between. Germline-derived CDR1 and CDR2 are MDHEN and SYDVKM. This CDR3 region has 16 residues. CDR3 protein: CASSRTGGSGANVLTF. CDR3 coding DNA: TGTGCCAGCAGTAGAACCGGGGGCTCTGGGGCCAACGTCCTGACTTTC.

The chain joins TRBV15 to TRBJ1-2; TRBD1 might be the D (5 bases). This CDR3 is built from 14 residues. Trimming cost V 0 bases and J 5 bases, with 10 bases left between them. Germline CDR1 LNHNV, CDR2 YYDKDF (reference sequence). The CDR3 spells CATSREGAGYGYTF. CDR3 DNA: TGTGCCACCAGCAGAGAAGGGGCAGGGTATGGCTACACCTTC.

This chain joins TRBV7-9 and TRBJ2-1; D unclear. Trimming pared 5 bases from V and 0 bases from J, leaving 14 bases between. Per the germline V gene, CDR1 is SEHNR and CDR2 is FQNEAQ (reference sequence). The CDR3 extends over 16 amino acids. CDR3 sequence: CASSPASAISYNEQFF. The CDR3 DNA sequence: TGTGCCAGCAGCCCCGCCTCAGCGATCTCCTACAATGAGCAGTTCTTC.

This chain links TRBV20-1 with TRBJ2-4; maybe TRBD2 (5 bases). Matching the DNA end better, TRBJ2-7 makes the J call doubtful. The CDR3 covers 13 residues. Germline V CDR1 and CDR2: DFQATT, SNEGSKA (reference sequence). The DNA for the CDR3 is TGCAGTGTTCCCCGGGAATCCGTGGGCGAGCAGTACTTC. This sequence encodes CSVPRESVGEQYF.

The chain links TRBV12-3 or TRBV12-4 to TRBJ2-3, with TRBD2 matching over 11 bases. This CDR3 has 16 amino acids. Losses at the gene ends were 4 bases for V and 6 bases for J; bases not matched to a gene: 9. CDR3 in DNA: TGTGCCAGCAGTTCCCGACTAGCGGGAAAGTCGGATACGCAGTATTTT. Protein: CASSSRLAGKSDTQYF.

This clonotype was observed a single time. The chain links TRBV6-5 to TRBJ2-1, with 8 bases matching TRBD2. V was pared by 6 bases and J by 4 bases, with 11 bases of the junction left unmatched. This CDR3 spans 16 amino acids. The germline gives CDR1 MNHEY, CDR2 SVGAGI. CDR3: CASSFDDSGAYNEQFF. In nucleotides, the CDR3 is TGTGCCAGCAGCTTCGATGATAGCGGGGCTTACAATGAGCAGTTCTTC.

The gene calls are TRBV7-8 and TRBJ1-1; D not certain. This CDR3 is built from 13 residues. V was trimmed by 10 bases and J by 4 bases, leaving 16 bases between them. Germline loops: CDR1 SGHVS, CDR2 FQNEAQ. CDR3 sequence: CATSKGIGTEAFF. The DNA for the CDR3 is TGTGCCACCTCGAAAGGGATTGGCACTGAAGCTTTCTTT.

The table lists this clonotype with a few counts. This rearrangement joins TRBV29-1 to TRBJ2-4; 7 bases match TRBD1. V was pared by 3 bases and J by 4 bases, with 0 bases of the junction left unmatched. The CDR3 totals 12 residues. Germline V gives CDR1 SQVTM, CDR2 ANQGSEA. CDR3 DNA sequence: TGCAGCGTTGACAGGGGGAAAAACATTCAGTACTTC. Residues: CSVDRGKNIQYF. The full variable domain, completed using reference TRBV29-1 and TRBJ2-4, is SAVISQKPSRDICQRGTSLTIQCQVDSQVTMMFWYRQQPGQSLTLIATANQGSEATYESGFVIDKFPISRPNLTFSTLTVSNMSPEDSSIYLCSVDRGKNIQYFGAGTRLSVL.

V is TRBV20-1 and J is TRBJ2-2, with TRBD2 as a possible D gene (5 bases). The CDR3 totals 14 residues. V shed 5 bases and J shed 7 bases, with 17 bases lying between them. CDR1 is DFQATT, CDR2 SNEGSKA, per germline (reference sequence). CDR3 residues: CSARGLSDLGELFF. The CDR3 bases are TGCAGTGCTCGTGGACTTTCAGACCTCGGGGAGCTGTTTTTT.